This T cell receptor (beta chain) was sequenced during a study of blood T cell repertoires in COVID-19. Study in general: The origin of the acute and convalescent COVID-19 samples was the United States, Italy and Spain. PBMCs, B-cell-depleted T cells, or T cells were the source of the cDNA or gDNA that made up the material.

The V segment lost 1 base and the J segment 0 bases; nucleotides outside the gene matches: 7. The CDR3 runs to 17 residues. CDR1 is SGHAT and CDR2 is FQNNGV in the germline V gene. The method was immunoSEQ multiplex PCR; TCRdb's version includes in-frame clones alone and lacks a portion of them. The sample lists over 45,000 clones, over 80% occurring once. Patients of the Seattle cohort, enrolled during active infection, were followed longitudinally. Sequenced: peripheral blood. This chain joins TRBV11-2 and TRBJ2-7; 9 bases are a match to TRBD2. The sequence was obtained from a man in his forties with COVID-19, enrolled during active disease. CDR3 in DNA: TGTGCCAGCAGCTTAGTAGTTAGCGGGGGACTCTCCTACGAGCAGTACTTC. This encodes CASSLVVSGGLSYEQYF.